A single T cell receptor beta chain is shown here with its context. The data were obtained in a study of somatic mutations in cytotoxic T cells in rheumatoid arthritis. Produced via immunoSEQ multiplex PCR; TCRdb's table is partial and in-frame only. This table holds about 20,000 clones, about 86% found once. V was pared by 6 bases and J by 5 bases, with 7 bases between. From germline, CDR1 is SNHLY and CDR2 FYNNEI. The CDR3 totals 11 residues. The sequencing input was CD8+ T cells sorted from blood. The V call is TRBV2, the J call TRBJ1-1; D is undetermined. This clonotype was obtained from a woman aged 45-65 years in good health. The DNA of the CDR3 is TGTGCCAGCAGGGAGAAGACTGAAGCTTTCTTT. The encoded protein is CASREKTEAFF.